The 8 T cell receptor beta chains presented below share a single source sample, sequenced in a study of T cells in localized non-small cell lung cancer. Assay: immunoSEQ multiplex PCR; the TCRdb copy retains only in-frame clones and omits some. The sample has about 76,000 clones, roughly 84% seen once. The sequenced sample was peripheral blood, obtained before any cancer treatment. The origin of the receptors is an older female donor with stage I lung adenocarcinoma.

This rearrangement joins TRBV27 to TRBJ2-6; D not certain. V lost 4 bases to trimming and J lost 4 bases, with 5 bases between them. Per germline, CDR1 MNHEY and CDR2 SMNVEV (reference sequence). The length of the CDR3 is 13 residues. The CDR3 coding sequence is TGTGCCAGCAGTTCTTGGGGGGCCAACGTCCTGACTTTC. Its protein is CASSSWGANVLTF.

The rearrangement uses TRBV19 and TRBJ2-7; 8 bases agree with TRBD1. J was trimmed by 1 base and V by 3 bases; bases with no gene match: 5. The germline gives CDR1 LNHDA, CDR2 SQIVND (reference sequence). The CDR3 is 15 amino acids. This chain's CDR3 is CASSIIGQGSYEQYF. CDR3 bases: TGTGCCAGTAGTATCATTGGACAGGGATCCTACGAGCAGTACTTC.

The rearrangement joins TRBV7-3 to TRBJ1-3, with 7 bases that match TRBD1. The CDR3 is 14 residues long. Germline CDR1 and CDR2: SGHTA and FQGTGA. V shed 5 bases and J 8 bases; nucleotides not matched to a gene: 9. The CDR3 loop reads CASSRGQRGDTIYF. CDR3 nucleotides: TGTGCCAGCAGCCGGGGACAGCGAGGGGACACCATATATTTT.

The rearrangement uses TRBV6-5 and TRBJ1-2; D is unresolved. The V gene's germline CDR1 is MNHEY and CDR2 SVGAGI. This CDR3 comprises 14 residues. Between the trimmed V and J ends, which lost 0 bases and 4 bases, there was a span of 9 bases. The CDR3 spells CASSYSKGSYGYTF. The CDR3 DNA is TGTGCCAGCAGTTACTCGAAAGGGAGCTATGGCTACACCTTC.

Here the CDR3 DNA reads TGTGCCAGCAGCTTCGCGGGGGGGGAGACCCAGTACTTC. It specifies CASSFAGGETQYF. The chain carries TRBV7-9 and TRBJ2-5, with TRBD2 matching over 9 bases. Germline CDR1 SEHNR, CDR2 FQNEAQ (reference sequence). The CDR3 is 13 residues long. V lost 3 bases and J lost 5; bases outside the gene matches: 1.

This clone showed up just a few times. The genes are TRBV15 and TRBJ1-2; no definite D call. Deletions cut 0 bases from V and 4 bases from J, with 9 bases between. The CDR3 contains 14 residues. In germline, CDR1 is LNHNV, CDR2 YYDKDF (reference sequence). CDR3 bases: TGTGCCACCAGCAGAGACTACAGCGTCTATGGCTACACCTTC. Protein product: CATSRDYSVYGYTF. The entire variable domain, with the rest obtained from reference TRBV15 and TRBJ1-2, is as follows: DAMVIQNPRYQVTQFGKPVTLSCSQTLNHNVMYWYQQKSSQAPKLLFHYYDKDFNNEADTPDNFQSRRPNTSFCFLDIRSPGLGDTAMYLCATSRDYSVYGYTFGSGTRLTVV.

The V call is TRBV7-2, the J call TRBJ1-2; TRBD1 is a possible D gene (6 bases). The CDR3 extends over 14 amino acids. Germline CDR1 reads SGHTA; CDR2 reads FQGNSA. V was pared by 4 bases and J by 6 bases, with 15 bases between. The chain's CDR3 is CASSSQGLGNGYTF. The CDR3 DNA sequence: TGTGCCAGCAGCTCACAGGGTTTGGGGAATGGCTACACCTTC.

The chain employs TRBV6-5 and TRBJ1-5; no clear D. V dropped 8 bases and J dropped 0 bases, with 8 bases sitting between them. The CDR3 sequence is 13 residues long. Per germline, CDR1 MNHEY and CDR2 SVGAGI. CDR3 sequence: CASAEYSNQPQHF. The CDR3 DNA is TGTGCCAGCGCGGAATATAGCAATCAGCCCCAGCATTTT.